This T cell receptor (beta chain) appears in the sequencing data of a study of blood T cell repertoires in COVID-19. Study-wide background: Sites across the United States, Italy and Spain contributed samples from acute and convalescent COVID-19.

The count of this clone is one. Losses at the gene ends were 1 base for V and 5 bases for J; bases not matched to a gene: 7. The V gene's germline CDR1 is SGHKS and CDR2 YYEKEE (reference sequence). This CDR3 spans 15 amino acids. Participants were aged roughly 18 to 100 years from more than 20 US areas. Sequenced by immunoSEQ multiplex PCR; TCRdb stores in-frame clones only, minus some. The table shows 200,000 to 250,000 clones, with around 89% occurring only once. The TCR was taken from a man aged 50 to 60 who had been exposed to COVID-19. This sequence joins TRBV5-5 and TRBJ2-7; 9 bases line up with TRBD2. Sequencing was done on a sample of PBMCs or T cells enriched from blood (not recorded which). The DNA of the CDR3 is TGTGCCAGCAGCTTGTTGGCGGGGGGGCCGCACGAGCAGTACTTC. Translation: CASSLLAGGPHEQYF. The full variable domain, in which reference TRBV5-5 and TRBJ2-7 provide the parts outside the CDR3, is DAGVTQSPTHLIKTRGQQVTLRCSPISGHKSVSWYQQVLGQGPQFIFQYYEKEERGRGNFPDRFSARQFPNYSSELNVNALLLGDSALYLCASSLLAGGPHEQYFGPGTRLTVT.